This TCR beta chain originates from a study of T-cell memory formation after mild COVID-19. The overall study: Largely donor-specific TCR clusters were found. Study results and limitations: CD4/CD8 balance characterized clones contracting day 15 to 85, and CD4+ skew characterized later expanders. The appearance of some responding clones in pre-infection memory suggested that cross-reactive memory joined.

Constant-segment-primed 5'RACE gave TCR alpha and TCR beta cDNA libraries with sample barcodes and UMIs. Each CDR3 protein gets one entry after TCRdb re-called the 5' RACE reads with MiXCR. Of 200,000 to 300,000 distinct CDR3 sequences in the sample, 15% to 17% are singletons; the top ten hold approximately 2.1%. The V gene lost 5 bases and the J gene lost 6 bases, with 13 bases spanning the gap. CDR3 length: 13 residues. The germline CDR1 and CDR2 sequences are SEHNR and FQNEAQ (reference sequence). With regard to this clonotype: Its antigen remains unidentified.

The chain has TRBV7-9 and TRBJ1-2; weak D call: TRBD1 (5 bases). This receptor was obtained from an adult woman who had mild COVID-19 (a few samples of this study predate the infection). Cell type and time point are not known. The sample was PBMCs or a T cell subset sorted from them (not recorded which). The CDR3: CASSLTGLDGYTF. The CDR3 nucleotides are TGTGCCAGCAGCCTAACGGGGCTGGATGGCTACACCTTC.